The next 26 T cell receptor beta chains were all read from a single sample in a study of blood T cell repertoires in COVID-19. Profiled with immunoSEQ multiplex PCR; TCRdb holds only in-frame clones, not every one. The sample lists approximately 260,000 clones, more than 70% occurring once. The sequencing input was PBMCs or T cells enriched from blood (not recorded which). The receptors were sampled from a middle-aged woman with acute COVID-19.

The chain combines TRBV3-1 (or the pseudogene TRBV3-2) with TRBJ2-1; 13 bases agree with TRBD2. Per germline, CDR1 LGHDT and CDR2 YNNKEL (reference sequence). The V and J ends lost 6 bases and 8 bases, in that order; junction bases with no gene match: 10. The CDR3 totals 16 residues. The CDR3 spells CASRRSGTSGIYEQFF. The CDR3 nucleotides are TGTGCCAGCAGACGGAGCGGGACTAGCGGGATCTATGAGCAGTTCTTC.

The CDR3 DNA reads as TGTGCCACCAGTGATAGACAGGGCTCAGATACGCAGTATTTT. This sequence encodes CATSDRQGSDTQYF. The chain is built from TRBV24-1 and TRBJ2-3; TRBD1 matches 7 bases. V lost 3 bases and J lost 4; bases outside the gene matches: 3. Germline V CDR1 and CDR2: KGHDR, SFDVKD. This CDR3 comprises 14 residues.

J is TRBJ1-1 and V is TRBV5-1, with 7 bases identical to TRBD1. Germline lookup yields CDR1 SGHRS and CDR2 YFSETQ. This CDR3 contains 18 residues. V gave up 4 bases and J gave up 0 bases; unmatched junction bases: 15. Here the CDR3 reads CASSLRPRQGFMNTEAFF. Written as DNA, the CDR3 is TGCGCCAGCAGCCTCCGCCCCCGACAGGGCTTCATGAACACTGAAGCTTTCTTT.

The CDR3 bases are TGTGCCAGCCATACTTTGACAGGTCTCTCTGGAAACACCATATATTTT. Its translation is CASHTLTGLSGNTIYF. The gene calls are TRBV27 and TRBJ1-3; D is possibly TRBD1 (6 bases). Germline CDR1 reads MNHEY; CDR2 reads SMNVEV (reference sequence). Trimming cost V 8 bases and J 0 bases, with 17 bases left between them. The CDR3 runs to 16 residues.

The V and J genes are TRBV9 and TRBJ2-7; TRBD2 aligns across 10 bases. CDR1 is SGDLS and CDR2 is YYNGEE in the germline V gene. The CDR3 is 16 residues long. J was trimmed by 0 bases and V by 3 bases; bases with no gene match: 6. The CDR3 nucleotides read TGTGCCAGCAGCGCGGCGTCTAGCGGGAGCTCCTACGAGCAGTACTTC. This encodes CASSAASSGSSYEQYF.

This chain uses TRBV10-3 with TRBJ2-3, with 13 bases that match TRBD2. The CDR3 length is 15 residues. In germline, CDR1 is ENHRY, CDR2 SYGVKD. V was clipped by 6 bases and J by 7 bases; unmatched bases: 7. CDR3 sequence (DNA): TGTGCCATCAGACTAGCGGGAGGGCCTCTTAATACGCAGTATTTT. This translates into CAIRLAGGPLNTQYF.

The CDR3 here is CAWSGQGTGELFF. The CDR3 nucleotides are TGTGCCTGGAGTGGACAGGGGACCGGGGAGCTGTTTTTT. The chain combines TRBV30 with TRBJ2-2; 8 positions match TRBD1. CDR1 is GTSNPN, CDR2 SVGIG, per germline (reference sequence). Trimming cost V 1 base and J 5 bases; bases outside gene matches: 0. This CDR3 contains 13 residues.

The chain combines TRBV6-5 with TRBJ1-1; D may be TRBD1 (6 bases). The CDR3 covers 14 residues. Germline assignment: CDR1 MNHEY and CDR2 SVGAGI. Trimming shortened V by 5 bases and J by 4 bases, and 14 bases separated the two germline ends. For the CDR3, the DNA is TGTGCCAGCAGTCCCGGGACATTATCCACTGAAGCTTTCTTT. This gives the protein CASSPGTLSTEAFF.

V and J are TRBV30 and TRBJ2-3; TRBD1 matches 8 bases. V was clipped by 2 bases and J by 2 bases; unmatched bases: 6. Germline values: CDR1 GTSNPN, CDR2 SVGIG (reference sequence). The CDR3 extends over 15 amino acids. CDR3 sequence: CAWSRGQGATDTQYF. The CDR3 DNA reads as TGTGCCTGGAGTCGCGGGCAGGGGGCCACAGATACGCAGTATTTT.

This chain joins TRBV6-2 or TRBV6-3 and TRBJ2-1; 7 bases line up with TRBD2. V trimming: 2 bases; J trimming: 10 bases; junction bases outside the gene matches: 5. Germline CDR1 is MNHEY and CDR2 is SVGEGT. This CDR3 is built from 13 residues. Written as DNA, the CDR3 is TGTGCCAGCAGTTACGGGCGGGAGTCGGAGCAGTTCTTC. Translating it yields CASSYGRESEQFF.

The V and J genes are TRBV6-2 or TRBV6-3 and TRBJ2-1; 10 nucleotides align to TRBD2. CDR1 is MNHEY and CDR2 is SVGEGT in the germline V gene. With V trimmed by 2 bases and J by 10 bases, 20 bases remained unmatched. The CDR3 has 19 residues. For the CDR3, the DNA is TGTGCCAGCAGTTACCTCGAAGAGAACAAAGCGGGAGGGCCTTGGGAGCAGTTCTTC. This encodes CASSYLEENKAGGPWEQFF.

This clone was seen once. The chain couples TRBV19 to TRBJ1-1; D unresolved. CDR1 is LNHDA, CDR2 SQIVND, per germline (reference sequence). The CDR3 consists of 14 residues. Between the trimmed V and J ends, which lost 7 bases and 0 bases, there was a span of 12 bases. DNA of the CDR3: TGTGCCAGTATATCCTCTCGCGTGAACACTGAAGCTTTCTTT. This translates into CASISSRVNTEAFF.

The J gene is TRBJ1-5, the V gene TRBV18, with a tentative D call TRBD1 (5 bases). In germline, CDR1 is KGHSH, CDR2 LQKENI. CDR3 size: 17 residues. V was cut by 1 base and J by 1 base, with 14 bases left in between. CDR3 sequence: CASSPLPIGASNQPQHF. CDR3 DNA sequence: TGTGCCAGCTCACCACTACCCATAGGGGCCAGCAATCAGCCCCAGCATTTT.

The chain joins TRBV10-2 to TRBJ2-7; D is perhaps TRBD2 (6 bases). This CDR3 has 15 residues. CDR1 is WSHSY, CDR2 SAAADI, per germline. V shed 3 bases and J shed 2 bases, with 14 bases lying between them. CDR3 in DNA: TGCGCCAGCAGTGATGCGGGATTTAAGGCCTACGAGCAGTACTTC. Residues: CASSDAGFKAYEQYF.

This clone was picked up one time. This rearrangement joins TRBV28 to TRBJ2-5, with 9 bases identical to TRBD1. Germline CDR1 is MDHEN and CDR2 is SYDVKM. The CDR3 is made up of 11 amino acids. The junction had 5 bases not matched to a gene; V was cut back by 6 bases and J by 12 bases. As DNA, the CDR3 is TGTGCCAGCAGCTACGACAGGGGGGAGTACTTC. Its protein product is CASSYDRGEYF.

The chain is built from TRBV30 and TRBJ2-3; 8 nucleotides match TRBD2. The germline V gene has CDR1 GTSNPN and CDR2 SVGIG (reference sequence). The CDR3 contains 14 residues. Germline trimming cut 5 bases from V and 2 bases from J; bases unmatched to any gene: 6. Here the CDR3 reads CAWDSGRHTDTQYF. CDR3 DNA sequence: TGTGCCTGGGACAGCGGGAGACACACAGATACGCAGTATTTT.

V gene TRBV7-9 combines with J gene TRBJ2-7, with a possible D match to TRBD2 (7 bases). The CDR3 has 15 amino acids. Per germline, CDR1 SEHNR and CDR2 FQNEAQ (reference sequence). The V end lost 1 base, the J end lost 4 bases, and 14 bases lay between the germline ends. CDR3 in DNA: TGTGCCAGCAGCTTAGAGGGGGGGGTCGGATACGAGCAGTACGTC. Translation: CASSLEGGVGYEQYV.

The chain uses TRBV7-2 and TRBJ2-6; 7 bases align to TRBD2. CDR1 is SGHTA, CDR2 FQGNSA, per germline. The CDR3 is 16 amino acids. J lost 4 bases, V lost 2 bases, and 5 bases had no gene match. The CDR3 sequence is CASSLIAGAGANVLTF. In DNA, the CDR3 is TGTGCCAGCAGCTTAATAGCGGGTGCCGGGGCCAACGTCCTGACTTTC.

The V gene is TRBV28, the J gene TRBJ2-3; unclear D gene. Germline values: CDR1 MDHEN, CDR2 SYDVKM. Trimming stripped 5 bases from V and 5 bases from J, with 8 bases between. This CDR3 region has 12 residues. The CDR3 here is CASSPPGDTQYF. Here the CDR3 DNA reads TGTGCCAGCAGTCCCCCGGGAGATACGCAGTATTTT.

This rearrangement joins TRBV19 to TRBJ1-2; TRBD1 is a possible D gene (6 bases). This CDR3 region has 13 residues. In germline, CDR1 is LNHDA, CDR2 SQIVND (reference sequence). V gave up 4 bases and J gave up 4 bases, with 10 bases separating them. CDR3 sequence: CASSNRAGYGYTF. For the CDR3, the DNA is TGTGCCAGTAGTAACAGGGCTGGCTATGGCTACACCTTC.

The chain uses TRBV5-6 and TRBJ1-2; D perhaps matches TRBD1 (5 bases). Trimming cost V 4 bases and J 4 bases, with 14 bases left between them. The germline gives CDR1 SGHDT, CDR2 YYEEEE. The CDR3 runs 14 residues. CDR3 coding DNA: TGTGCCAGCAGCCCGGGCCAGGGACTCTATGGCTACACCTTC. Protein product: CASSPGQGLYGYTF.

J is TRBJ2-5 and V is TRBV5-4; 11 nucleotides line up with TRBD1. The germline V gene encodes CDR1 SGHNT and CDR2 YYREEE (reference sequence). With 5 bases clipped from V and 5 bases from J, the junction kept 8 bases outside the gene matches. This CDR3 is built from 15 residues. CDR3 DNA: TGTGCCAGCAGGCAGGACAGGGGGCTAGGGGAGACCCAGTACTTC. Protein: CASRQDRGLGETQYF.

The chain has TRBV28 and TRBJ2-7; D gene ambiguous. The CDR3 is 11 amino acids. Per the germline V gene, CDR1 is MDHEN and CDR2 is SYDVKM. Deletions cut 4 bases from V and 3 bases from J, with 4 bases between. Here the CDR3 reads CASSWSYEQYF. The CDR3 DNA sequence: TGTGCCAGCAGTTGGAGCTACGAGCAGTACTTC.

The chain links TRBV13 to TRBJ2-7; 12 bases match TRBD2. In germline, CDR1 is PRHDT, CDR2 FYEKMQ (reference sequence). The CDR3 contains 16 residues. J lost 4 bases, V lost 8 bases, and 12 bases had no gene match. The CDR3 protein is CASSTRTTSGSYEQYF. CDR3 in DNA: TGTGCCAGCTCCACCAGAACGACTAGCGGGAGTTACGAGCAGTACTTC.

The chain is built from TRBV7-3 and TRBJ2-6, with TRBD2 as a possible D gene (5 bases). This CDR3 region has 15 residues. Trimming removed 5 bases at V and 0 bases at J, with 8 bases between. Germline assignment: CDR1 SGHTA and CDR2 FQGTGA. CDR3 residues: CASSLALSGANVLTF. CDR3 nucleotide sequence: TGTGCCAGCAGCCTAGCCCTCTCTGGGGCCAACGTCCTGACTTTC.

This chain joins TRBV11-2 and TRBJ2-7; D may be TRBD2 (6 bases). Germline CDR1 is SGHAT and CDR2 is FQNNGV. Trimming took off 2 bases at V and 2 bases at J, with 10 bases between the two ends. The CDR3 loop spans 14 amino acids. The CDR3 bases are TGTGCCAGCAGCTTACAAGGGACTCCCTACGAGCAGTACGTC. Its translation is CASSLQGTPYEQYV.